Below are 12 T cell receptor beta chains sequenced from a single sample in a study of shared clonotypes between healthy human individuals. Sequencing was performed with immunoSEQ multiplex PCR; in TCRdb, only in-frame clones are kept and a portion is missing. The sample consists of over 850,000 clones, about 84% of them appearing once. Material for sequencing was memory CD4+ T cells from PBMCs. Subset meaning: CD45RA-negative fraction. These receptors were taken from a man younger than 30 in good health. Some clones in this sample may be carry-over from other donors' samples.

This clone has just a few counts. V gene TRBV6-5 combines with J gene TRBJ2-7; a weak D match, TRBD1 (6 bases). CDR1 and CDR2 from the germline V gene are MNHEY and SVGAGI. The CDR3 totals 16 residues. Trimming stripped 2 bases from V and 1 base from J, with 15 bases between. As DNA, the CDR3 is TGTGCCAGCAGTTACCCGTCCGGAACAGGGTCCTACGAGCAGTACTTC. This encodes CASSYPSGTGSYEQYF.

The genes are TRBV5-1 and TRBJ2-5; D is possibly TRBD1 or TRBD2 (5 bases each). From germline, CDR1 is SGHRS and CDR2 YFSETQ. The germline V and J ends were trimmed by 4 bases and 5 bases, with 15 bases remaining between them. The CDR3 runs to 14 residues. Here the CDR3 reads CASSLGTVTETQYF. The CDR3 nucleotides are TGCGCCAGCAGCCTCGGGACGGTAACGGAGACCCAGTACTTC.

This clone turned up a few times. This CDR3 is CASSEVAGGTGELFF. CDR3 sequence (DNA): TGTGCCAGCAGTGAAGTAGCGGGAGGGACCGGGGAGCTGTTTTTT. The genes are TRBV2 and TRBJ2-2; 11 bases agree with TRBD2. The CDR3 contains 15 residues. The ends lost 1 base at V and 5 bases at J; junction bases unmatched: 0. Per germline, CDR1 SNHLY and CDR2 FYNNEI.

This chain links TRBV7-3 with TRBJ2-7, with D unresolved. There are 13 residues in the CDR3. V lost 5 bases to trimming and J lost 5 bases, with 13 bases between them. Germline V gene data show CDR1 as SGHTA and CDR2 as FQGTGA. In DNA, the CDR3 is TGTGCCAGCAGCCCCTTAGGCCTTAACGAGCAGTACTTC. This codes for CASSPLGLNEQYF.

The chain is built from TRBV6-5 and TRBJ2-4; 7 bases line up with TRBD1. J gave up 7 bases and V 6 bases, and 6 bases lay outside the gene matches. Germline V gene sequence: CDR1 MNHEY, CDR2 SVGAGI. The CDR3 runs 13 residues. The CDR3 DNA sequence: TGTGCCAGCAGGGGGGCAGGGGGTAACATTCAGTACTTC. Residues: CASRGAGGNIQYF.

The chain employs TRBV6-1 and TRBJ1-4, with TRBD1 matching 7 bases. CDR1 and CDR2 (germline): MNHNS, SASEGT. The V and J ends lost 4 bases and 8 bases, in that order; junction bases with no gene match: 7. CDR3 length: 14 amino acids. The CDR3 DNA sequence: TGTGCCAGCAGTGGGACCGACAGGGTCGAAAAACTGTTTTTT. This sequence encodes CASSGTDRVEKLFF.

Regarding this clone: This sample also contains other DNA sequences that code for the same CDR3. The J gene is TRBJ1-4, the V gene TRBV18, with 11 nucleotides matching TRBD1. The CDR3 consists of 15 residues. Germline CDR1 KGHSH, CDR2 LQKENI. The trim removed 0 bases at V and 8 bases at J, leaving 2 bases unmatched. In DNA form, the CDR3 reads TGTGCCAGCTCACCACCGGGACAGGGGGGCGAAAAACTGTTTTTT. Its protein is CASSPPGQGGEKLFF.

V and J are TRBV14 and TRBJ2-1, with D unresolved. The V and J ends lost 2 bases and 8 bases respectively, with 7 bases between them. The CDR3 runs 12 residues. Germline-derived CDR1 and CDR2 are SGHDN and FVKESK. CDR3 residues: CASSQLGYEQFF. In nucleotides, the CDR3 is TGTGCCAGCAGCCAACTGGGGTATGAGCAGTTCTTC.

The rearrangement joins TRBV7-2 to TRBJ2-7; 8 bases align to TRBD1. The CDR3 length is 14 residues. Unmatched junction bases numbered 7, after V lost 5 bases and J lost 4 bases. Germline V CDR1 and CDR2: SGHTA, FQGNSA. The CDR3 region is CASSSDRGRYEQYF. The CDR3 DNA is TGTGCCAGCAGCAGTGACAGGGGCAGATACGAGCAGTACTTC.

V usage is TRBV5-6 and J usage is TRBJ2-5; TRBD2 agrees at 14 bases. The CDR3 totals 16 residues. Trimming took 4 bases from V and 5 from J; bases not matched to a gene: 7. Per the germline V gene, CDR1 is SGHDT and CDR2 is YYEEEE. The chain's CDR3 is CASSLGLAGVGETQYF. In DNA, the CDR3 is TGTGCCAGCAGCCTGGGACTAGCGGGAGTGGGGGAGACCCAGTACTTC.

A single count supports this clone. The rearrangement links TRBV7-2 to TRBJ2-2; 7 positions agree with TRBD2. The CDR3 extends over 15 amino acids. Looked up from germline, CDR1 is SGHTA and CDR2 is FQGNSA. The junction had 2 bases not matched to a gene; V was cut back by 4 bases and J by 0 bases. The CDR3 here is CASSSRGANTGELFF. In DNA form, the CDR3 reads TGTGCCAGCAGCTCACGGGGGGCGAACACCGGGGAGCTGTTTTTT.

V and J are TRBV29-1 and TRBJ2-7; no clear D gene. The V end lost 7 bases, the J end lost 2 bases, and 3 bases lay between the germline ends. Germline values: CDR1 SQVTM, CDR2 ANQGSEA. The CDR3 length is 9 residues. The chain's CDR3 is CSDTYEQYF. Here the CDR3 DNA reads TGCAGCGATACCTACGAGCAGTACTTC.